The 24 T cell receptor beta chains presented below share a single source sample, sequenced in a study of CD8+CD57+ T cells in acquired aplastic anemia. TCR beta VDJ combinations and CDR3 sequences were profiled from genomic DNA. TCRdb ran MiXCR on the reads and lists one entry per CDR3 protein. This sample carries 50,000 or so distinct CDR3 sequences, roughly three fifths of them seen once, and the ten largest clones take approximately 15%. The authors sequenced patients whose flow cytometry had shown CD8+CD57+ cell expansion. What was sequenced was sorted CD4+, CD8+, or CD8+CD57+ T cells (not recorded which) from PBMCs. The receptor source for this set is a human donor with aplastic anemia.

The chain couples TRBV19 to TRBJ1-4, with TRBD1 matching 10 bases. The V gene's germline CDR1 is LNHDA and CDR2 SQIVND (reference sequence). This CDR3 contains 14 residues. The V segment lost 6 bases and the J segment 6 bases; nucleotides outside the gene matches: 4. Here the CDR3 reads CASSPGQGYEKLFF. The CDR3 DNA sequence: TGTGCCAGTAGCCCGGGACAGGGGTATGAAAAACTGTTTTTT.

CDR3 DNA: TGTGCCATCAGTGGCGAACAGGGAACCTCCAGCTATGGCTACACCTTC. Encoded protein: CAISGEQGTSSYGYTF. The chain carries TRBV10-3 and TRBJ1-2; TRBD1 is a possible D gene (6 bases). Trimming shortened V by 4 bases and J by 4 bases, and 19 bases separated the two germline ends. Per germline, CDR1 ENHRY and CDR2 SYGVKD. CDR3 length: 16 amino acids.

This clonotype was seen only a few times. This chain connects TRBV29-1 to TRBJ1-2; 9 positions match TRBD1. The germline V gene encodes CDR1 SQVTM and CDR2 ANQGSEA. With 6 bases clipped from V and 5 bases from J, the junction kept 10 bases outside the gene matches. This CDR3 has 14 amino acids. The CDR3 sequence is CSVNGQGRLYGYTF. In DNA form, the CDR3 reads TGCAGCGTGAACGGACAGGGGAGGCTATATGGCTACACCTTC.

This chain joins TRBV9 and TRBJ2-5; D uncertain. Trimming left V 0 bases short and J 1 base short, with 10 bases between. Germline loops: CDR1 SGDLS, CDR2 YYNGEE. CDR3 size: 15 residues. The CDR3: CASSVGVLPQETQYF. The CDR3 bases are TGTGCCAGCAGCGTAGGGGTCCTACCCCAAGAGACCCAGTACTTC.

This clonotype was counted ten times or more. The rearrangement links TRBV13 to TRBJ2-7; a possible D gene is TRBD1 (6 bases). This CDR3 has 12 amino acids. V dropped 5 bases and J dropped 4 bases, with 9 bases sitting between them. CDR1 PRHDT and CDR2 FYEKMQ come from the germline V gene (reference sequence). The CDR3 region has the DNA TGTGCCAGCAGCGGCAGGGGATACGAGCAGTACTTC. This encodes CASSGRGYEQYF.

V usage is TRBV7-6 and J usage is TRBJ2-1, with 13 bases identical to TRBD2. V lost 5 bases, J lost 9 bases, and 7 bases stayed unmatched. Germline V CDR1 and CDR2: SGHVS, FNYEAQ. This CDR3 contains 15 residues. The CDR3 coding sequence is TGTGCCAGCAGCCTGACTAGCGGGGGGCTGAGTGAGCAGTTCTTC. Amino acid sequence: CASSLTSGGLSEQFF.

The chain joins TRBV20-1 to TRBJ2-5, with unresolved D. The CDR3 has 12 residues. With 7 bases removed from V and 5 bases from J, the gap between germline ends came to 14 bases. Germline loops: CDR1 DFQATT, CDR2 SNEGSKA (reference sequence). The CDR3 spells CSVGEAAETQYF. The CDR3 region has the DNA TGCAGTGTCGGCGAGGCTGCCGAGACCCAGTACTTC.

This clonotype was found many times. As DNA, the CDR3 is TGTGCCAGCAGCCCCCGGCAGGGATCACGACTAGCGGGGTACACCGGGGAGCTGTTTTTT. This codes for CASSPRQGSRLAGYTGELFF. This rearrangement joins TRBV4-2 to TRBJ2-2; 11 positions agree with TRBD2. Germline CDR1 LGHNA, CDR2 YNFKEQ. The CDR3 runs 20 residues. After removal of 4 bases from V and 3 bases from J, the junction contained 16 bases not matched to a gene.

V usage is TRBV11-2 and J usage is TRBJ2-1; 16 bases are a match to TRBD2. The germline CDR1 and CDR2 sequences are SGHAT and FQNNGV. The CDR3 spans 17 residues. The ends lost 5 bases at V and 8 bases at J; junction bases unmatched: 9. CDR3 residues: CASSGTSGGAGIYEQFF. CDR3 sequence (DNA): TGTGCCAGCAGCGGGACTAGCGGGGGGGCCGGCATCTATGAGCAGTTCTTC.

In this sample, this clonotype turned up many times. The V and J genes are TRBV7-9 and TRBJ2-2; D possibly uses TRBD1 or TRBD2 (6 bases each). The V gene lost 10 bases and the J gene lost 2 bases, with 17 bases spanning the gap. Germline assignment: CDR1 SEHNR and CDR2 FQNEAQ (reference sequence). This CDR3 has 15 residues. The CDR3, as DNA: TGTGCCACCACCCAAAGGGGGGACAACACCGGGGAGCTGTTTTTT. Protein product: CATTQRGDNTGELFF. Combining the CDR3 with reference TRBV7-9 and TRBJ2-2 gives the whole variable domain DTGVSQNPRHKITKRGQNVTFRCDPISEHNRLYWYRQTLGQGPEFLTYFQNEAQLEKSRLLSDRFSAERPKGSFSTLEIQRTEQGDSAMYLCATTQRGDNTGELFFGEGSRLTVL.

The V and J genes are TRBV2 and TRBJ1-6, with D possibly matching TRBD1 (5 bases). The CDR3 loop spans 14 amino acids. V lost 5 bases and J 5 bases, leaving 10 bases between the germline ends. CDR1 and CDR2 from the germline V gene are SNHLY and FYNNEI. Here the CDR3 reads CASSRGEDNSPLHF. Written as DNA, the CDR3 is TGTGCCAGCAGTCGGGGGGAGGATAATTCACCCCTCCACTTT.

By share of the sample, this clonotype is medium-sized. V and J are TRBV7-7 and TRBJ2-2; tentatively, D is TRBD1 (6 bases). Germline CDR1 and CDR2: SSHAT and FNYEAQ (reference sequence). Trimming shortened V by 0 bases and J by 0 bases, and 14 bases separated the two germline ends. There are 18 residues in the CDR3. The CDR3 nucleotides read TGTGCCAGCAGCTTAGCCGGGACACTGCGTCCGAACACCGGGGAGCTGTTTTTT. This codes for CASSLAGTLRPNTGELFF. Using reference TRBV7-7 and TRBJ2-2 for the parts outside the CDR3, the full variable domain is GAGVSQSPRYKVTKRGQDVTLRCDPISSHATLYWYQQALGQGPEFLTYFNYEAQPDKSGLPSDRFSAERPEGSISTLTIQRTEQRDSAMYRCASSLAGTLRPNTGELFFGEGSRLTVL.

This clonotype was seen at least ten times. The rearrangement uses TRBV7-9 and TRBJ2-1, with D unresolved. This CDR3 has 13 residues. Trimming removed 2 bases at V and 8 bases at J, with 10 bases between. Germline loops: CDR1 SEHNR, CDR2 FQNEAQ (reference sequence). The CDR3 nucleotides read TGTGCCAGCAGCTTAATAGGGATCGATGAGCAGTTCTTC. It codes for CASSLIGIDEQFF. The complete variable domain, with remaining parts taken from reference TRBV7-9 and TRBJ2-1, reads DTGVSQNPRHKITKRGQNVTFRCDPISEHNRLYWYRQTLGQGPEFLTYFQNEAQLEKSRLLSDRFSAERPKGSFSTLEIQRTEQGDSAMYLCASSLIGIDEQFFGPGTRLTVL.

This clonotype turned up a few times. The chain carries TRBV4-3 and TRBJ2-3, with 7 nucleotides matching TRBD2. The CDR3 length is 16 residues. Germline V lookup: CDR1 LGHNA, CDR2 YSLEER. With V trimmed by 4 bases and J by 3 bases, 10 bases remained unmatched. CDR3 DNA: TGCGCCAGCAGCCCGAGGGAGGGAGGGATGACAGATACGCAGTATTTT. It codes for CASSPREGGMTDTQYF.

V is TRBV10-3 and J is TRBJ1-1, with a weak D call TRBD1 (6 bases). Between the trimmed V and J ends, which lost 4 bases and 1 base, there was a span of 13 bases. The CDR3 extends over 15 amino acids. Germline CDR1 ENHRY, CDR2 SYGVKD. The CDR3 DNA reads as TGTGCCATCAGTGGGACCGGGACAAGGAACACTGAAGCTTTCTTT. The encoded protein is CAISGTGTRNTEAFF.

The V gene is TRBV6-5, the J gene TRBJ2-7, with unresolved D. The CDR3 consists of 12 residues. V was shortened by 2 bases and J by 4 bases, with 6 bases between the two germline ends. Germline-derived CDR1 and CDR2 are MNHEY and SVGAGI. The CDR3 loop is CASSYVPYEQYF. In DNA, the CDR3 is TGTGCCAGCAGTTACGTTCCATACGAGCAGTACTTC.

This clonotype ranks as medium-sized. The V call is TRBV29-1, the J call TRBJ1-1; D is undetermined. Germline V gives CDR1 SQVTM, CDR2 ANQGSEA. The CDR3 loop spans 12 amino acids. Trimming cost V 2 bases and J 5 bases, with 9 bases left between them. The CDR3 DNA sequence: TGCAGCGTTGAATCGTCCTGGACTGAAGCTTTCTTT. Encoded protein: CSVESSWTEAFF. Filled out from reference TRBV29-1 and TRBJ1-1, the complete variable domain reads SAVISQKPSRDICQRGTSLTIQCQVDSQVTMMFWYRQQPGQSLTLIATANQGSEATYESGFVIDKFPISRPNLTFSTLTVSNMSPEDSSIYLCSVESSWTEAFFGQGTRLTVV.

This clonotype appeared a few times. In DNA, the CDR3 is TGTGCCAGCAGCCCGAGCAGCGGGGGAGCCGAGCAGTACTTC. Translation: CASSPSSGGAEQYF. V and J are TRBV9 and TRBJ2-7, with 8 bases lining up with TRBD2. Per the germline V gene, CDR1 is SGDLS and CDR2 is YYNGEE. Germline trimming cut 4 bases from V and 6 bases from J; bases unmatched to any gene: 9. The CDR3 runs 14 residues.

The CDR3 DNA is TGTGCCATCAGTGAGCGGACGGTAGGCACTGAAGCTTTCTTT. Amino acids: CAISERTVGTEAFF. This chain connects TRBV10-3 to TRBJ1-1; D ambiguous. V was trimmed by 2 bases and J by 4 bases, leaving 11 bases between them. This CDR3 is 14 amino acids long. CDR1 and CDR2 (germline): ENHRY, SYGVKD.

The chain uses TRBV7-3 and TRBJ1-2, with D uncertain. CDR3 length: 15 residues. With 1 base removed from V and 0 bases from J, the gap between germline ends came to 9 bases. Germline V CDR1 and CDR2: SGHTA, FQGTGA. CDR3 sequence (DNA): TGTGCCAGCAGCTTAAGCGGGGAGTCTAACTATGGCTACACCTTC. Translated: CASSLSGESNYGYTF.

This sequence joins TRBV10-2 and TRBJ1-5; tentative D call: TRBD1 (5 bases). This CDR3 is built from 13 residues. The germline V gene has CDR1 WSHSY and CDR2 SAAADI. Between the trimmed V and J ends, which lost 6 bases and 4 bases, there was a span of 10 bases. The CDR3 coding sequence is TGCGCCAGCAGGCGGGACGGGAATCAGCCCCAGCATTTT. This codes for CASRRDGNQPQHF.

This clonotype has at least ten counts. J is TRBJ2-3 and V is TRBV3-1, with 7 bases that match TRBD1. J lost 2 bases, V lost 4 bases, and 9 bases had no gene match. CDR1 LGHDT and CDR2 YNNKEL come from the germline V gene (reference sequence). This CDR3 spans 16 amino acids. The CDR3 bases are TGTGCCAGCAGCCGCTATTTGGGACAGTACACAGATACGCAGTATTTT. Its translation is CASSRYLGQYTDTQYF.

The chain joins TRBV19 to TRBJ1-6, with no clear D. Germline values: CDR1 LNHDA, CDR2 SQIVND (reference sequence). V was cut by 1 base and J by 10 bases, with 11 bases left in between. The CDR3 is 14 residues long. CDR3 sequence: CASSIAGFGSPLHF. CDR3 in DNA: TGTGCCAGTAGTATAGCGGGGTTTGGCTCACCCCTCCACTTT.

This clonotype ranks as medium-sized (0.01 to 0.1%). The genes are TRBV7-9 and TRBJ1-6, with D unresolved. This CDR3 spans 17 amino acids. Trimming pared 4 bases from V and 10 bases from J, leaving 23 bases between. Germline V gives CDR1 SEHNR, CDR2 FQNEAQ (reference sequence). CDR3 loop: CASSSPGREGNGSPLHF. The CDR3 nucleotides are TGTGCCAGCAGCTCACCGGGGAGGGAAGGCAACGGATCACCCCTCCACTTT.